Listed here is a single T cell receptor (beta chain). These data are taken from a study of blood T cell repertoires in COVID-19. Turning to the study itself: From T cells, B-cell-depleted T cells, or PBMCs came the material, which was cDNA or gDNA.

In the study's own analysis: Reference gene primer amplification gave nucleated cell count estimates. Here immunoSEQ multiplex PCR was the method, and the copy in TCRdb shows in-frame clones only, minus some. V and J calls and clone size follow that table, whereas D and trimming were derived from the DNA. The sample yields a few hundred thousand clones, roughly 84% seen once. Unmatched junction bases numbered 7, after V lost 3 bases and J lost 5 bases. Germline-derived CDR1 and CDR2 are SGDLS and YYNGEE. There are 16 residues in the CDR3. What was sequenced was PBMCs or T cells enriched from blood (not recorded which). The J gene is TRBJ2-5, the V gene TRBV9; 13 bases match TRBD2. The receptor was isolated from a man aged 50 to 59 who had recovered from COVID-19. CDR3 protein: CASSAGTSGNRETQYF. DNA for the CDR3: TGTGCCAGCAGCGCAGGGACTAGCGGGAATCGGGAGACCCAGTACTTC.